These 4 T cell receptor beta chains came from one sample sequenced in a study of blood T cells in healthy people across ages. Through a sample-barcoded 5' primer and a J-beta primer mix, a second PCR was run for roughly 6 to 12 cycles. A single record per CDR3 protein comes from TCRdb applying MiXCR to the 5' RACE reads. This repertoire shows 500,000 to 700,000 distinct CDR3 sequences, roughly 31% found once; its top ten account for about 15%. The source material was blood. The receptor set was obtained from a woman older than 75 in good health.

This clonotype was counted ten times or more. The genes are TRBV27 and TRBJ1-6, with 7 positions matching TRBD1. The CDR3 length is 16 residues. Germline CDR1 reads MNHEY; CDR2 reads SMNVEV (reference sequence). The trim removed 5 bases at V and 2 bases at J, leaving 6 bases unmatched. This CDR3 is CASSPQGTAYNSPLHF. The CDR3 DNA reads as TGTGCCAGCAGTCCTCAAGGGACAGCCTATAATTCACCCCTCCACTTT.

This clonotype was seen ten or more times. The chain carries TRBV14 and TRBJ2-7; D is ambiguous. The DNA end is a closer match to TRBJ2-5, so the J assignment may be wrong. The CDR3 spans 14 residues. Looked up from germline, CDR1 is SGHDN and CDR2 is FVKESK. In DNA, the CDR3 is TGTGCCAGCAGCCAAGGGAACCTAAGAGTGACCCAGTACTTC. Protein: CASSQGNLRVTQYF.

There are a few counts of this clonotype. At one end the junction does not follow the germline gene, possibly because of a read error. The rearrangement uses TRBV4-3 and TRBJ1-2; TRBD1 agrees at 10 bases. Germline V CDR1 and CDR2: LGHNA, YSLEER. The CDR3 has 15 amino acids. The CDR3 region is CASSLGTGVNYDYTF. In DNA, the CDR3 is TGCGCCAGCAGCCTGGGGACAGGGGTAAACTATGACTACACCTTC.

This clonotype was picked up a small number of times. The rearrangement uses TRBV28 and TRBJ1-4; tentative D call: TRBD1 (6 bases). This CDR3 region has 14 residues. Per the germline V gene, CDR1 is MDHEN and CDR2 is SYDVKM. Trimming pared 3 bases from V and 8 bases from J, leaving 13 bases between. CDR3 sequence (DNA): TGTGCCAGCAGTTTTGGGAGGGGGAGCGAAAAACTGTTTTTT. This translates into CASSFGRGSEKLFF.